This entry lists 32 T cell receptor beta chains sequenced from one sample in a study of blood T cell repertoires in COVID-19. Repertoires were generated with immunoSEQ multiplex PCR, while TCRdb's copy carries only in-frame clones and drops some. The table records 300,000 to 350,000 clones, roughly 87% of them present only once. The sample taken for sequencing was peripheral blood. These receptor sequences come from a man between 18 and 29 years old with active or convalescent COVID-19.

This chain links TRBV6-1 with TRBJ1-2; 8 bases match TRBD1. Germline V CDR1 and CDR2: MNHNS, SASEGT. V trimming: 4 bases; J trimming: 0 bases; junction bases outside the gene matches: 10. There are 17 residues in the CDR3. Written as DNA, the CDR3 is TGTGCCAGCAGTGGCAGGGGGCCAGATCTGACTAACTATGGCTACACCTTC. Translated: CASSGRGPDLTNYGYTF.

The chain combines TRBV13 with TRBJ2-7; 9 bases fit TRBD1. This CDR3 has 15 amino acids. Germline loops: CDR1 PRHDT, CDR2 FYEKMQ (reference sequence). V shed 5 bases and J 6 bases; nucleotides not matched to a gene: 11. Written as DNA, the CDR3 is TGTGCCAGCAGCCCCGAGGACAGGGGAACTGCCGAGCAGTACTTC. It is translated as CASSPEDRGTAEQYF.

J is TRBJ1-1 and V is TRBV29-1, with D unresolved. Germline assignment: CDR1 SQVTM and CDR2 ANQGSEA. V gave up 5 bases and J gave up 2 bases, with 12 bases separating them. CDR3 length: 13 residues. The CDR3 sequence is CSVLSAPNTEAFF. The CDR3 coding sequence is TGCAGCGTTCTTAGCGCGCCCAACACTGAAGCTTTCTTT.

The chain has TRBV10-3 and TRBJ1-2; TRBD1 matches 8 bases. This CDR3 contains 14 residues. Germline V gene sequence: CDR1 ENHRY, CDR2 SYGVKD. Trimming cost V 3 bases and J 8 bases; bases outside gene matches: 8. CDR3 sequence (DNA): TGTGCCATCAGTGATACAGGGGGAGGCGAGGGCTACACCTTC. Residues: CAISDTGGGEGYTF.

The CDR3 region is CASSRLPRDSSNTGELFF. CDR3 DNA: TGTGCCAGCAGTCGCCTTCCACGGGACAGTTCAAACACCGGGGAGCTGTTTTTT. The V call is TRBV27, the J call TRBJ2-2; TRBD1 matches 7 bases. The ends lost 5 bases at V and 2 bases at J; junction bases unmatched: 14. There are 18 residues in the CDR3. Germline CDR1 reads MNHEY; CDR2 reads SMNVEV (reference sequence).

J is TRBJ2-7 and V is TRBV12-5; possibly TRBD2 for D (6 bases). V was clipped by 5 bases and J by 7 bases, with 21 bases between them. Germline loops: CDR1 LGHNT, CDR2 FRNRAP. The CDR3 spans 15 residues. DNA of the CDR3: TGTGCTAGTGGTGTGGATCTGGGACTCCGTGGGGAGCAGTACTTC. It is translated as CASGVDLGLRGEQYF.

V and J are TRBV28 and TRBJ2-5, with TRBD2 identical over 7 bases. Trimming at V came to 5 bases and at J to 5 bases, leaving 17 bases not matched to a gene. This CDR3 comprises 17 residues. The germline gives CDR1 MDHEN, CDR2 SYDVKM. The CDR3 DNA reads as TGTGCCAGCAGTCCTTCCACCGGGCGGGGAGGGATGGAGACCCAGTACTTC. Translated: CASSPSTGRGGMETQYF.

The rearrangement links TRBV29-1 to TRBJ2-7, with a possible D match to TRBD1 (6 bases). The germline V gene has CDR1 SQVTM and CDR2 ANQGSEA. The CDR3 sequence is 13 residues long. V lost 6 bases and J lost 3, with 15 bases in between. The DNA of the CDR3 is TGCAGCGTAACAGGGATATCTCTCTACGAGCAGTACTTC. Translated: CSVTGISLYEQYF.

The chain employs TRBV18 and TRBJ2-7; the match to TRBD1 covers 9 bases. V gave up 6 bases and J gave up 3 bases; unmatched junction bases: 6. This CDR3 has 14 residues. The germline V gene encodes CDR1 KGHSH and CDR2 LQKENI. The CDR3 nucleotides are TGTGCCAGCTCCCCAGGACAGGGGAACTACGAGCAGTACTTC. It yields the protein CASSPGQGNYEQYF.

The gene calls are TRBV5-6 and TRBJ2-6, with D perhaps matching TRBD1 (6 bases). Trimming cost V 2 bases and J 4 bases, with 10 bases left between them. From germline, CDR1 is SGHDT and CDR2 YYEEEE. The CDR3 is 15 residues long. CDR3 in amino acids: CASSLPGAGANVLTF. CDR3 sequence (DNA): TGTGCCAGCAGCTTACCAGGGGCCGGGGCCAACGTCCTGACTTTC.

V usage is TRBV2 and J usage is TRBJ2-4; D may be TRBD1 (6 bases). The CDR3 loop spans 15 amino acids. Trimming took off 6 bases at V and 9 bases at J, with 21 bases between the two ends. Per germline, CDR1 SNHLY and CDR2 FYNNEI. The CDR3 region is CASSETRGSQGIQYF. The CDR3 nucleotides are TGTGCCAGCAGCGAAACCAGGGGAAGTCAAGGCATTCAGTACTTC.

The rearrangement links TRBV4-1 to TRBJ1-1, with D perhaps matching TRBD1 (5 bases). Germline values: CDR1 MGHRA, CDR2 YSYEKL. Trimming pared 5 bases from V and 1 base from J, leaving 11 bases between. The CDR3 contains 14 residues. CDR3 region: CASSSRTRNTEAFF. CDR3 bases: TGCGCCAGCAGCTCCCGGACAAGGAACACTGAAGCTTTCTTT.

This clone showed up just a few times. The chain couples TRBV6-1 to TRBJ1-2; no reliable D call. This CDR3 comprises 13 residues. The germline V and J ends were trimmed by 0 bases and 4 bases, with 6 bases remaining between them. Per the germline V gene, CDR1 is MNHNS and CDR2 is SASEGT. CDR3 bases: TGTGCCAGCAGTGAAGCCGAGAGCTATGGCTACACCTTC. As protein: CASSEAESYGYTF.

The CDR3 is CASSPPLQGLLNTEAFF. CDR3 in DNA: TGTGCCAGCAGCCCGCCGTTGCAGGGGCTTTTGAACACTGAAGCTTTCTTT. The chain uses TRBV7-9 and TRBJ1-1; D is perhaps TRBD1 (6 bases). Germline values: CDR1 SEHNR, CDR2 FQNEAQ (reference sequence). V lost 5 bases, J lost 0 bases, and 19 bases lay in between. This CDR3 is built from 17 residues.

This chain links TRBV7-2 with TRBJ1-3; D ambiguous. The CDR3 has 15 residues. Per germline, CDR1 SGHTA and CDR2 FQGNSA. V was shortened by 0 bases and J by 5 bases, with 11 bases between the two germline ends. This chain's CDR3 is CASSLAGTARNTIYF. The CDR3 DNA follows: TGTGCCAGCAGCTTAGCGGGCACGGCCCGAAACACCATATATTTT.

This chain uses TRBV20-1 with TRBJ2-1; D remains unclear. V gave up 6 bases and J gave up 7 bases, with 4 bases separating them. CDR1 DFQATT and CDR2 SNEGSKA come from the germline V gene (reference sequence). The CDR3 runs 9 residues. Written as DNA, the CDR3 is TGCAGTGCCTTGAATGAGCAGTTCTTC. Translation: CSALNEQFF.

The rearrangement uses TRBV6-1 and TRBJ2-2, with D tentatively TRBD1 (5 bases). Trimming stripped 2 bases from V and 3 bases from J, with 10 bases between. From germline, CDR1 is MNHNS and CDR2 SASEGT. CDR3 length equals 15 residues. The chain's CDR3 is CASSELRVDTGELFF. The DNA of the CDR3 is TGTGCCAGCAGTGAACTCAGGGTCGACACCGGGGAGCTGTTTTTT.

V and J are TRBV5-6 and TRBJ1-1; TRBD1 aligns across 8 bases. The CDR3 has 16 residues. With 5 bases clipped from V and 4 bases from J, the junction kept 13 bases outside the gene matches. The germline V gene has CDR1 SGHDT and CDR2 YYEEEE. CDR3 DNA sequence: TGTGCCAGCAGTACCCCAGGGGGCAAGACGTCCACTGAAGCTTTCTTT. This gives the protein CASSTPGGKTSTEAFF. The variable domain in full, completed from reference TRBV5-6 and TRBJ1-1, reads DAGVTQSPTHLIKTRGQQVTLRCSPKSGHDTVSWYQQALGQGPQFIFQYYEEEERQRGNFPDRFSGHQFPNYSSELNVNALLLGDSALYLCASSTPGGKTSTEAFFGQGTRLTVV.

This clone appeared a few times. V is TRBV2 and J is TRBJ1-6, with TRBD1 matching 8 bases. CDR3 size: 14 residues. Per the germline V gene, CDR1 is SNHLY and CDR2 is FYNNEI. With V trimmed by 4 bases and J by 10 bases, 6 bases remained unmatched. CDR3 amino acids: CASSASGGNSPLHF. CDR3 DNA sequence: TGTGCCAGCAGTGCATCAGGGGGCAACTCACCCCTCCACTTT.

The table lists this clone with a count of one. This chain joins TRBV7-9 and TRBJ1-2; D not resolved. The germline gives CDR1 SEHNR, CDR2 FQNEAQ (reference sequence). The CDR3 is 11 residues long. The germline V and J ends were trimmed by 3 bases and 14 bases, with 13 bases remaining between them. The CDR3 DNA follows: TGTGCCAGCAGCTTTTCCGGGTTAAGGACCTTC. Amino acids: CASSFSGLRTF.

This clone was counted a few times. The V call is TRBV19, the J call TRBJ1-6, with D perhaps TRBD1 (5 bases). There are 15 residues in the CDR3. V was shortened by 7 bases and J by 3 bases, with 13 bases between the two germline ends. Per the germline V gene, CDR1 is LNHDA and CDR2 is SQIVND (reference sequence). The DNA of the CDR3 is TGTGCCAGTACAACCCGGGACTTCTATAATTCACCCCTCCACTTT. It encodes CASTTRDFYNSPLHF.

The rearrangement uses TRBV25-1 and TRBJ1-5, with D possibly matching TRBD1 (5 bases). The V end lost 4 bases, the J end lost 10 bases, and 23 bases lay between the germline ends. The germline gives CDR1 MGHDK, CDR2 SYGVNS. This CDR3 is built from 16 residues. In DNA, the CDR3 is TGTGCCAGCAGTGGGACAAGGGATGGATCCCTAGGTCCCCAGCATTTT. The encoded protein is CASSGTRDGSLGPQHF.

J is TRBJ2-2 and V is TRBV10-1; weak D call: TRBD2 (7 bases). Trimming removed 7 bases from V and 3 bases from J, with 33 bases in between. Germline V gene lookup returns CDR1 WNHNN and CDR2 SYGVQD (reference sequence). The CDR3 sequence is 21 residues long. The CDR3 DNA sequence: TGCGCCAGCATATTAAGGGGGGGATCTAGCGGAGGAGGACCCCACACCGGGGAGCTGTTTTTT. This encodes CASILRGGSSGGGPHTGELFF.

The sample holds one count of this clone. V usage is TRBV7-9 and J usage is TRBJ2-3; no clear D. The germline V gene encodes CDR1 SEHNR and CDR2 FQNEAQ (reference sequence). The CDR3 is made up of 14 amino acids. Between the trimmed V and J ends, which lost 5 bases and 1 base, there was a span of 10 bases. The CDR3 here is CASSKRSRTDTQYF. In DNA form, the CDR3 reads TGTGCCAGCAGCAAGAGGTCCCGCACAGATACGCAGTATTTT.

The chain recombines TRBV5-1 with TRBJ2-3, with 10 bases matching TRBD2. The V segment lost 5 bases and the J segment 4 bases; nucleotides outside the gene matches: 7. Germline V lookup: CDR1 SGHRS, CDR2 YFSETQ. This CDR3 has 15 residues. The CDR3 loop reads CASRKIAGGADTQYF. The CDR3 nucleotides read TGCGCCAGCAGAAAAATAGCGGGGGGCGCAGATACGCAGTATTTT.

V usage is TRBV19 and J usage is TRBJ2-4; 9 nucleotides align to TRBD2. CDR1 is LNHDA, CDR2 SQIVND, per germline (reference sequence). Trimming took 3 bases from V and 0 from J; bases not matched to a gene: 3. There are 16 residues in the CDR3. CDR3 DNA: TGTGCCAGTAGTATCCGCGGGGGGGTAGCCAAAAACATTCAGTACTTC. Translated: CASSIRGGVAKNIQYF. The whole variable domain, remainder taken from reference TRBV19 and TRBJ2-4, is DGGITQSPKYLFRKEGQNVTLSCEQNLNHDAMYWYRQDPGQGLRLIYYSQIVNDFQKGDIAEGYSVSREKKESFPLTVTSAQKNPTAFYLCASSIRGGVAKNIQYFGAGTRLSVL.

The genes are TRBV5-1 and TRBJ1-1; D perhaps matches TRBD1 (6 bases). Germline V CDR1 and CDR2: SGHRS, YFSETQ. The CDR3 is 14 amino acids. The V gene lost 4 bases and the J gene lost 3 bases, with 13 bases spanning the gap. This chain's CDR3 is CASSDQSGDTEAFF. The CDR3 DNA sequence: TGCGCCAGCAGCGACCAATCAGGGGACACTGAAGCTTTCTTT.

This sequence joins TRBV15 and TRBJ2-7; TRBD1 aligns across 9 bases. The CDR3 runs to 14 residues. Germline values: CDR1 LNHNV, CDR2 YYDKDF (reference sequence). Trimming cost V 2 bases and J 5 bases; bases outside gene matches: 4. CDR3 amino acids: CATSRPGQGNEQYF. Written as DNA, the CDR3 is TGTGCCACCAGCAGACCGGGACAGGGAAACGAGCAGTACTTC.

The rearrangement links TRBV5-4 to TRBJ2-1, with D possibly TRBD2 on 5 matching bases. Germline CDR1 SGHNT, CDR2 YYREEE (reference sequence). Trimming stripped 0 bases from V and 7 bases from J, with 8 bases between. The CDR3 contains 13 residues. DNA for the CDR3: TGTGCCAGCAGCTTGGCCCGAGGGAATGAGCAGTTCTTC. It specifies CASSLARGNEQFF.

The chain combines TRBV29-1 with TRBJ1-1; no clear D gene. V shed 1 base and J shed 11 bases, with 20 bases lying between them. Germline V gene sequence: CDR1 SQVTM, CDR2 ANQGSEA. The CDR3 runs 14 residues. CDR3 in amino acids: CSVEVRGAGNQAFF. The DNA of the CDR3 is TGCAGCGTTGAAGTCCGGGGAGCGGGGAATCAGGCTTTCTTT. The full variable domain, in which reference TRBV29-1 and TRBJ1-1 provide the parts outside the CDR3, is SAVISQKPSRDICQRGTSLTIQCQVDSQVTMMFWYRQQPGQSLTLIATANQGSEATYESGFVIDKFPISRPNLTFSTLTVSNMSPEDSSIYLCSVEVRGAGNQAFFGQGTRLTVV.

The chain recombines TRBV7-2 with TRBJ2-1, with TRBD1 identical over 9 bases. V shed 6 bases and J 7 bases; nucleotides not matched to a gene: 10. This CDR3 is built from 15 residues. Germline V gene sequence: CDR1 SGHTA, CDR2 FQGNSA. The CDR3 nucleotides are TGTGCCAGCAGACCAGACCGGGACAGGGTGAATGAGCAGTTCTTC. Its translation: CASRPDRDRVNEQFF.

The chain recombines TRBV7-8 with TRBJ2-7; D is undetermined. Looked up from germline, CDR1 is SGHVS and CDR2 is FQNEAQ. CDR3 length: 14 amino acids. With 1 base removed from V and 7 bases from J, the gap between germline ends came to 14 bases. The CDR3, as DNA: TGTGCCAGCAGCTTAGAAACGAGACTGGGTGAGCAGTACTTC. Its translation: CASSLETRLGEQYF.